The 18 T cell receptor beta chains below were found in one sample sequenced in a study of T cell repertoires in cytomegalovirus infection. Their antigens are not known. A single record per CDR3 protein comes from TCRdb applying MiXCR to the reads. The sample includes roughly 150,000 distinct CDR3 sequences, less than 25% of them seen just once. This specimen was CD8+ T cells from cultured PBMCs, taken from culture after CMV antigen stimulation. The receptors here all came from a human donor in good health (CMV status not recorded). Some clones in this sample may be carry-over from other donors' samples.

The V gene is TRBV4-3, the J gene TRBJ2-7, with no clear D. The CDR3 has 14 amino acids. The V and J ends lost 1 base and 1 base respectively, with 8 bases between them. The germline V gene encodes CDR1 LGHNA and CDR2 YSLEER. The CDR3 coding sequence is TGCGCCAGCAGCCAAGTAGGGTTTTCCTACGAGCAGTACTTC. This codes for CASSQVGFSYEQYF.

The chain joins TRBV7-9 to TRBJ1-5; no reliable D call. V was clipped by 1 base and J by 2 bases, with 9 bases between them. The CDR3 has 15 amino acids. Germline-derived CDR1 and CDR2 are SEHNR and FQNEAQ (reference sequence). The CDR3 DNA is TGTGCCAGCAGCTTAGGAGGTTCGGGCAATCAGCCCCAGCATTTT. It is translated as CASSLGGSGNQPQHF.

The genes are TRBV7-9 and TRBJ1-1, with D possibly TRBD1 on 5 matching bases. CDR3 size: 12 residues. Trimming took 5 bases from V and 7 from J, leaving 11 bases between them. Germline V gives CDR1 SEHNR, CDR2 FQNEAQ (reference sequence). CDR3 loop: CASSPGGREAFF. Here the CDR3 DNA reads TGTGCCAGCAGCCCGGGGGGACGTGAAGCTTTCTTT.

V is TRBV12-3 or TRBV12-4 and J is TRBJ1-1; D is unresolved. This CDR3 contains 15 residues. Trimming removed 1 base from V and 4 bases from J, with 13 bases in between. The CDR3 DNA follows: TGTGCCAGCAGTTTAGGCGTAGGGCAGCCCACTGAAGCTTTCTTT. It specifies CASSLGVGQPTEAFF.

This clonotype was observed many times. The chain couples TRBV7-9 to TRBJ1-5; D unclear. Germline CDR1 reads SEHNR; CDR2 reads FQNEAQ (reference sequence). The germline V and J ends were trimmed by 0 bases and 0 bases, with 3 bases remaining between them. The CDR3 is 14 amino acids. The CDR3 sequence: CASSLAGSNQPQHF. The CDR3 nucleotides are TGTGCCAGCAGCTTAGCCGGTAGCAATCAGCCCCAGCATTTT.

This chain connects TRBV6-2 or TRBV6-3 to TRBJ1-5; the D gene is possibly TRBD1 (5 bases). The germline V gene has CDR1 MNHEY and CDR2 SVGEGT. V lost 5 bases and J lost 0, with 11 bases in between. This CDR3 region has 15 residues. CDR3 nucleotides: TGTGCCAGCAGTCCGTGGGGGAATAGCAATCAGCCCCAGCATTTT. Its translation: CASSPWGNSNQPQHF.

This rearrangement joins TRBV7-2 to TRBJ1-5; D is undetermined. Germline values: CDR1 SGHTA, CDR2 FQGNSA. The CDR3 consists of 15 residues. Trimming took 1 base from V and 5 from J, leaving 12 bases between them. CDR3 DNA sequence: TGTGCCAGCAGCTTAGGTGTAGGGCTCGATCAGCCCCAGCATTTT. Protein sequence: CASSLGVGLDQPQHF.

The sample holds a few counts of this clonotype. This chain links TRBV27 with TRBJ1-5; D uncertain. The germline gives CDR1 MNHEY, CDR2 SMNVEV (reference sequence). Trimming removed 2 bases at V and 8 bases at J, with 10 bases between. The CDR3 sequence is 13 residues long. As DNA, the CDR3 is TGTGCCAGCAGTTTAAGCCGAGGGAAGCCCCAGCATTTT. Residues: CASSLSRGKPQHF.

This clonotype was seen a handful of times. This chain links TRBV12-3 or TRBV12-4 with TRBJ2-1; 12 positions agree with TRBD2. Germline trimming cut 6 bases from V and 7 bases from J; bases unmatched to any gene: 16. There are 18 residues in the CDR3. The CDR3 is CASRALSTTSGGRNEQFF. Written as DNA, the CDR3 is TGTGCCAGCAGGGCCCTTTCTACGACTAGCGGGGGCAGAAATGAGCAGTTCTTC.

This clonotype came up many times. This chain links TRBV12-3 or TRBV12-4 with TRBJ1-5; a weak D match, TRBD1 (6 bases). V lost 2 bases and J lost 0, with 8 bases in between. This CDR3 comprises 15 residues. The CDR3 sequence: CASSLQGNSNQPQHF. The CDR3 DNA reads as TGTGCCAGCAGTTTACAGGGGAATAGCAATCAGCCCCAGCATTTT.

J is TRBJ2-3 and V is TRBV6-5; D perhaps matches TRBD2 (5 bases). V was trimmed by 6 bases and J by 2 bases, leaving 9 bases between them. This CDR3 spans 13 amino acids. The germline V gene encodes CDR1 MNHEY and CDR2 SVGAGI. The CDR3 region has the DNA TGTGCCAGCAGCACCGGGGACACAGATACGCAGTATTTT. Translating gives CASSTGDTDTQYF.

The CDR3 protein is CAGRTDYEQYF. CDR3 DNA sequence: TGTGCCGGCCGGACAGACTACGAGCAGTACTTC. This chain joins TRBV6-1 and TRBJ2-7; maybe TRBD1 (6 bases). V shed 11 bases and J shed 3 bases, with 11 bases lying between them. The V gene's germline CDR1 is MNHNS and CDR2 SASEGT. The CDR3 runs 11 residues.

In its sample, this clonotype was seen a few times. The CDR3 nucleotides read TGTGCCAGCAGCCCCCTGGGACTAGCTAGCGAGCAGTACTTC. This translates into CASSPLGLASEQYF. The J gene is TRBJ2-7, the V gene TRBV7-9; 9 bases agree with TRBD2. The CDR3 spans 14 residues. V shed 5 bases and J 6 bases; nucleotides not matched to a gene: 8. CDR1 and CDR2 (germline): SEHNR, FQNEAQ (reference sequence).

This clonotype has only a few counts. The V and J genes are TRBV5-1 and TRBJ2-7; either TRBD1 or TRBD2 may fit D (5 bases each). CDR3 length: 15 amino acids. V was trimmed by 2 bases and J by 5 bases, leaving 17 bases between them. CDR1 is SGHRS, CDR2 YFSETQ, per germline. CDR3 protein: CASSFGEGRLDEQYF. DNA of the CDR3: TGCGCCAGCAGCTTTGGTGAGGGGCGCCTAGACGAGCAGTACTTC.

This chain's CDR3 is CASSRGVVTEAFF. The DNA for the CDR3 is TGTGCCAGCAGTAGGGGAGTTGTCACTGAAGCTTTCTTT. The chain uses TRBV7-9 and TRBJ1-1, with D perhaps matching TRBD1 (5 bases). The germline CDR1 and CDR2 sequences are SEHNR and FQNEAQ (reference sequence). The CDR3 contains 13 residues. Trimming left V 6 bases short and J 4 bases short, with 12 bases between.

Only a few counts were recorded for this clonotype. The chain joins TRBV6-1 to TRBJ1-2; 7 bases line up with TRBD1. The CDR3 loop spans 14 amino acids. Germline CDR1 is MNHNS and CDR2 is SASEGT. V was clipped by 7 bases and J by 4 bases; unmatched bases: 9. The CDR3 protein is CASTLPGTAYGYTF. Here the CDR3 DNA reads TGTGCCAGCACTTTACCTGGGACAGCCTATGGCTACACCTTC.

The chain carries TRBV5-6 and TRBJ1-5; TRBD1 matches at 11 bases. Germline CDR1 and CDR2: SGHDT and YYEEEE. The CDR3 has 14 residues. After removal of 2 bases from V and 7 bases from J, the junction contained 2 bases not matched to a gene. CDR3 sequence reads: CASSFGTGGQPQHF. CDR3 DNA: TGTGCCAGCAGCTTTGGGACAGGGGGACAGCCCCAGCATTTT.

This clonotype occurred a few times. The chain uses TRBV4-1 and TRBJ2-7; 7 bases align to TRBD1. After removal of 2 bases from V and 0 bases from J, the junction contained 4 bases not matched to a gene. This CDR3 region has 15 residues. Germline V gives CDR1 MGHRA, CDR2 YSYEKL. This chain's CDR3 is CASSQLDRVSYEQYF. Here the CDR3 DNA reads TGCGCCAGCAGCCAACTTGACAGGGTCTCCTACGAGCAGTACTTC.